The sequence of this T cell receptor (beta chain) was determined in a study of OX40 agonist ivuxolimab in advanced cancers. Overall study: In three patients, partial responses were observed, one with hepatocellular carcinoma and two with cutaneous melanoma. General observations from the study: CD4+ T cells averaged fewer expanded clones than CD8+ T cells. Part of the nonresponder group also had normalized T-cell clonal expansion that was low. Circulating CD4+ and CD8+ T cells showed clonal expansion by week 6 at 0.1 to 3.0 mg/kg.

The protocol was immunoSEQ multiplex PCR, while the TCRdb copy is restricted to in-frame clones and leaves out a portion. This repertoire shows 60,000 or so clones, 88% found once; its top ten account for about 5.5%. As regards this clone: What it binds is not known.

The CDR3 runs 14 residues. Germline CDR1 is SGHDT and CDR2 is YYEEEE. The germline V and J ends were trimmed by 4 bases and 3 bases, with 13 bases remaining between them. V is TRBV5-6 and J is TRBJ1-2; TRBD1 might be the D (5 bases). The clonotype comes from an adult with an advanced solid tumor such as melanoma, head and neck, liver or kidney cancer. The starting material was CD4+ or CD8+ T cells sorted from blood, obtained in a trial of the OX40 agonist ivuxolimab. The CDR3 sequence: CASSPWPGDYGYTF. CDR3 coding DNA: TGTGCCAGCAGCCCCTGGCCGGGGGACTATGGCTACACCTTC.